The sequence of this T cell receptor (beta chain) was determined in a study of blood T cell repertoires in COVID-19. The V end was cut by 0 bases, the J end by 2 bases, with 9 bases between. The CDR3 has 15 residues. Germline values: CDR1 LNHNV, CDR2 YYDKDF (reference sequence). Original processing notes: From reference gene primer amplification, estimates of nucleated cell counts were derived. The repertoire was sequenced with immunoSEQ multiplex PCR; TCRdb's copy has only in-frame clones and lacks some. V and J calls plus clone size are reproduced from that table; the DNA served to infer D and trimming. The sample includes approximately 68,000 clones, around 80% of them seen just once.

This clonotype was obtained from a woman aged 50 to 60 with acute or convalescent COVID-19. The V gene is TRBV15, the J gene TRBJ2-3, with D possibly matching TRBD1 (6 bases). The material sequenced was peripheral blood. For the CDR3, the DNA is TGTGCCACCAGCAGAGATAGGGGGAACACAGATACGCAGTATTTT. Translation gives CATSRDRGNTDTQYF.